Below, 20 T cell receptor beta chains from the same sample are listed, as sequenced in a study of identical twins. TCRdb reprocessed the 5' RACE reads with MiXCR, giving one entry per CDR3 protein. The profile covers some 570,000 distinct CDR3 sequences, with approximately 20% appearing a single time and approximately 0.52% taken by the ten largest. The same sample was also studied in work on yellow fever vaccine responses in identical twins.

The material sequenced was CD4+ T cells sorted from blood. The receptor set was obtained from a woman in her late teens or twenties in good health.

This clonotype appeared a few times. This rearrangement joins TRBV20-1 to TRBJ2-7, with TRBD2 identical over 10 bases. Germline V lookup: CDR1 DFQATT, CDR2 SNEGSKA (reference sequence). The ends lost 6 bases at V and 2 bases at J; junction bases unmatched: 10. The CDR3 totals 15 residues. CDR3 in DNA: TGCAGTGCCAAACCCAGCGGGAGGGCCGCCTACGAGCAGTACTTC. As protein: CSAKPSGRAAYEQYF.

This clonotype was counted between two and nine times. The chain uses TRBV10-3 and TRBJ2-5, with a possible D match to TRBD1 (5 bases). V shed 4 bases and J shed 4 bases, with 10 bases lying between them. The CDR3 is 13 residues long. Germline V CDR1 and CDR2: ENHRY, SYGVKD. The CDR3 reads CAISAAGSETQYF. In nucleotides, the CDR3 is TGTGCCATCAGTGCGGCAGGGTCAGAGACCCAGTACTTC.

This clonotype was found a few times. V is TRBV14 and J is TRBJ2-7; possibly TRBD2 for D (6 bases). The length of the CDR3 is 15 residues. Trimming cost V 1 base and J 3 bases, with 13 bases left between them. Germline values: CDR1 SGHDN, CDR2 FVKESK. The CDR3 nucleotides are TGTGCCAGCAGCCAAGTGCTAGGAGGGCTCTACGAGCAGTACTTC. The encoded protein is CASSQVLGGLYEQYF.

This clonotype was counted only a few times. The V and J genes are TRBV11-2 and TRBJ2-1, with 9 bases fitting TRBD1. V gave up 3 bases and J gave up 9 bases; unmatched junction bases: 6. There are 14 residues in the CDR3. Germline loops: CDR1 SGHAT, CDR2 FQNNGV. The CDR3 is CASSLGQGVTEQFF. CDR3 in DNA: TGTGCCAGCAGCTTGGGACAGGGCGTTACTGAGCAGTTCTTC.

This clonotype occurred many times. The V and J genes are TRBV3-1 and TRBJ2-7; TRBD1 agrees at 7 bases. Germline lookup yields CDR1 LGHDT and CDR2 YNNKEL (reference sequence). Trimming took 2 bases from V and 0 from J; bases not matched to a gene: 4. The CDR3 totals 15 residues. The CDR3 sequence: CASSQRQGPSYEQYV. DNA for the CDR3: TGTGCCAGCAGCCAACGACAGGGTCCCTCCTACGAGCAGTACGTC.

Remarks on this clonotype: Germline and junction disagree at one end, which may indicate a read error. The gene calls are TRBV28 and TRBJ2-4, with 8 bases aligning to TRBD2. Germline V gene sequence: CDR1 MDHEN, CDR2 SYDVKM. The CDR3 consists of 19 residues. CDR3 in amino acids: CASSLRGGRSPLGKNIRYF. CDR3 sequence (DNA): TGTGCCAGCAGCCTCAGAGGCGGGAGGAGTCCCTTGGGCAAAAACATTCGGTACTTC.

This clonotype was seen only a few times. V is TRBV28 and J is TRBJ2-5; 9 bases line up with TRBD1. Germline assignment: CDR1 MDHEN and CDR2 SYDVKM. The ends lost 2 bases at V and 4 bases at J; junction bases unmatched: 5. This CDR3 is 15 amino acids long. CDR3 region: CASSLGRTGAETQYF. Here the CDR3 DNA reads TGTGCCAGCAGTTTAGGGAGGACAGGGGCAGAGACCCAGTACTTC.

The V and J genes are TRBV19 and TRBJ2-2; perhaps TRBD1 as D (6 bases). The CDR3 consists of 15 residues. In germline, CDR1 is LNHDA, CDR2 SQIVND (reference sequence). Trimming took 4 bases from V and 2 from J, leaving 11 bases between them. CDR3 in amino acids: CASSKPDSNTGELFF. Written as DNA, the CDR3 is TGTGCCAGTAGTAAGCCGGACAGTAACACCGGGGAGCTGTTTTTT.

The CDR3, as DNA: TGTGCCAGCAGTGATGATAGCGGGGGTAACAATGAGCAGTTCTTC. Translating gives CASSDDSGGNNEQFF. This chain connects TRBV2 to TRBJ2-1, with 9 bases aligning to TRBD2. The CDR3 runs 15 residues. V gave up 3 bases and J gave up 5 bases; unmatched junction bases: 5. Looked up from germline, CDR1 is SNHLY and CDR2 is FYNNEI.

A few counts support this clonotype. The rearrangement links TRBV6-2 or TRBV6-3 to TRBJ2-3; D is uncertain. The CDR3 covers 15 residues. The germline CDR1 and CDR2 sequences are MNHEY and SVGEGT. Trimming removed 4 bases from V and 2 bases from J, with 13 bases in between. The CDR3 nucleotides read TGTGCCAGCAGTTCCCTAGGCACTACCACAGATACGCAGTATTTT. It codes for CASSSLGTTTDTQYF.

The rearrangement uses TRBV2 and TRBJ1-2, with D unclear. There are 13 residues in the CDR3. Germline CDR1 is SNHLY and CDR2 is FYNNEI. V lost 6 bases and J 4 bases, leaving 12 bases between the germline ends. Here the CDR3 reads CASSSWTFYGYTF. For the CDR3, the DNA is TGTGCCAGCAGCTCCTGGACCTTCTATGGCTACACCTTC.

This clonotype has more than one count but fewer than ten. CDR3 nucleotide sequence: TGTGCCAGCAGTTTAAGTTTTCAGCCCCAGCATTTT. Amino acid sequence: CASSLSFQPQHF. The chain has TRBV12-3 or TRBV12-4 and TRBJ1-5, with D unclear. Trimming stripped 2 bases from V and 6 bases from J, with 5 bases between. The CDR3 covers 12 residues.

The V gene is TRBV7-6, the J gene TRBJ2-3, with 7 bases aligning to TRBD2. Germline loops: CDR1 SGHVS, CDR2 FNYEAQ. The CDR3 extends over 14 amino acids. V lost 5 bases to trimming and J lost 1 base; unmatched junction nucleotides: 3. CDR3: CASSRSGGTDTQYF. The CDR3 DNA is TGTGCCAGCAGCCGAAGCGGGGGCACAGATACGCAGTATTTT.

The sample holds a few counts of this clonotype. V gene TRBV6-5 combines with J gene TRBJ1-5, with no clear D. The CDR3 length is 13 residues. Trimming left V 2 bases short and J 5 bases short, with 7 bases between. Germline-derived CDR1 and CDR2 are MNHEY and SVGAGI. CDR3 amino acids: CASSYRGDQPQHF. Here the CDR3 DNA reads TGTGCCAGCAGTTACCGGGGAGATCAGCCCCAGCATTTT.

This clonotype was seen a single time. J is TRBJ2-7 and V is TRBV28; 7 nucleotides align to TRBD2. This CDR3 is 17 amino acids long. Trimming cost V 4 bases and J 3 bases; bases outside gene matches: 15. Germline V gene data show CDR1 as MDHEN and CDR2 as SYDVKM. The CDR3 reads CASSSNSAGKRYYEQYF. The CDR3 region has the DNA TGTGCCAGCAGTTCAAACTCAGCGGGAAAACGTTACTACGAGCAGTACTTC.

This clonotype was picked up many times. The V gene is TRBV12-3 or TRBV12-4, the J gene TRBJ2-3; D gene ambiguous. The CDR3 sequence is 12 residues long. Trimming pared 6 bases from V and 9 bases from J, leaving 13 bases between. Written as DNA, the CDR3 is TGTGCCAGCAGGGCCGCCTTAGGAACGCAGTATTTT. This gives the protein CASRAALGTQYF.

This sequence joins TRBV6-2 or TRBV6-3 and TRBJ2-7, with TRBD1 matching 7 bases. The junction had 7 bases not matched to a gene; V was cut back by 5 bases and J by 6 bases. The CDR3 contains 13 residues. Germline lookup yields CDR1 MNHEY and CDR2 SVGEGT. CDR3 sequence reads: CASSPQGISEQYV. The CDR3 DNA reads TGTGCCAGCAGTCCACAGGGGATCAGCGAGCAGTACGTC.

This chain uses TRBV28 with TRBJ1-1; TRBD1 might be the D (5 bases). Trimming cost V 7 bases and J 3 bases, with 15 bases left between them. The germline V gene encodes CDR1 MDHEN and CDR2 SYDVKM. The CDR3 extends over 14 amino acids. The CDR3 protein is CASKFPLGDTEAFF. In nucleotides, the CDR3 is TGTGCCAGCAAATTCCCCCTGGGGGACACTGAAGCTTTCTTT.

This clonotype was counted between two and nine times. V gene TRBV5-1 combines with J gene TRBJ2-1, with a possible D match to TRBD1 (6 bases). Deletions cut 4 bases from V and 6 bases from J, with 17 bases between. The CDR3 consists of 15 residues. The germline V gene encodes CDR1 SGHRS and CDR2 YFSETQ. The DNA for the CDR3 is TGCGCCAGCAGCGCTTCTCCGCGAGGGGGCAATGAGCAGTTCTTC. This encodes CASSASPRGGNEQFF.

This clonotype has only one observation. The chain carries TRBV14 and TRBJ2-1, with 8 bases fitting TRBD2. Looked up from germline, CDR1 is SGHDN and CDR2 is FVKESK. The CDR3 loop spans 14 amino acids. V trimming: 4 bases; J trimming: 9 bases; junction bases outside the gene matches: 8. The CDR3 loop is CASSLAGRSSEQFF. CDR3 nucleotide sequence: TGTGCCAGCAGCCTAGCGGGACGATCGAGTGAGCAGTTCTTC. Together with reference TRBV14 and TRBJ2-1, the CDR3 gives the full variable domain: EAGVTQFPSHSVIEKGQTVTLRCDPISGHDNLYWYRRVMGKEIKFLLHFVKESKQDESGMPNNRFLAERTGGTYSTLKVQPAELEDSGVYFCASSLAGRSSEQFFGPGTRLTVL.